The TCR beta chain under discussion was sequenced for a study of CXCR3-negative and CXCR3-positive naive CD8 T cells. For the study at large: With about 1.5 +/- 0.3 million reads per library, the TRB reads numbered roughly 140 million in total. Study-wide results and caveats: Naive cells with CXCR3 showed TRB CDR3s that were more hydrophobic than those in CXCR3-negative naive cells.

As concerns this clonotype: The antigen remains unidentified.

The study made its TRB cDNA libraries by 5' RACE, adding UMI labels. After re-calling the 5' RACE reads, TCRdb lists one entry per CDR3 protein, DNA absent. In all, the sample yields fewer than 80,000 distinct CDR3 sequences. From germline, CDR1 is LNHNV and CDR2 YYDKDF (reference sequence). The CDR3 consists of 22 residues. This receptor was obtained from a human donor in good health. Some clones in this sample may be carry-over from other donors' samples. The V gene is TRBV15, the J gene TRBJ2-2; TCRdb's D call, TRBD2, is unchecked because there is no DNA. Material: naive CXCR3- CD8+ T cells from blood. The subset is: CD45RO-CCR7+CD27+CD95- naive CD8+ T cells lacking CXCR3 (TNR3-). The CDR3 reads CATSRDLGLETTPPRGGGELFF. The complete variable domain, with remaining parts taken from reference TRBV15 and TRBJ2-2, reads DAMVIQNPRYQVTQFGKPVTLSCSQTLNHNVMYWYQQKSSQAPKLLFHYYDKDFNNEADTPDNFQSRRPNTSFCFLDIRSPGLGDTAMYLCATSRDLGLETTPPRGGGELFFGEGSRLTVL.